The present entry profiles one T cell receptor (beta chain) with its context. This sample was taken from a study of blood T cell repertoires in COVID-19. Looking at the study overall: Acute-phase and convalescent COVID-19 samples originated in the United States, Italy and Spain.

Original processing methods: For nucleated cells, counts were estimated from reference gene primer amplification. TCRdb's table, derived via immunoSEQ multiplex PCR, lists solely in-frame clones and lacks some. The D gene and trimming were derived from the DNA, and the V and J assignments and clone size from that table. This table has roughly 33,000 clones, about 91% appearing once. Germline V lookup: CDR1 SGHRS, CDR2 YFSETQ. Trimming left V 4 bases short and J 0 bases short, with 10 bases between. This CDR3 comprises 15 residues. The clonotype originates from a human donor in a cohort sampled during active COVID-19. Specimen: peripheral blood. This chain uses TRBV5-1 with TRBJ1-4; no definite D call. CDR3 sequence: CASSVDGATNEKLFF. For the CDR3, the DNA is TGCGCCAGCAGCGTGGACGGTGCAACTAATGAAAAACTGTTTTTT.